The 13 T cell receptor beta chains below come from one sample, sequenced in a study of blood T cell repertoires in COVID-19. Clones were sequenced by immunoSEQ multiplex PCR, and TCRdb holds only the in-frame ones, with some missing. The sample shows a few hundred thousand clones, around 87% of them seen only once. Material for sequencing was peripheral blood. Receptor source: a man aged 60-69 years with acute or convalescent COVID-19.

The chain recombines TRBV5-1 with TRBJ1-6; 7 positions match TRBD1. V lost 4 bases, J lost 9 bases, and 7 bases stayed unmatched. Germline V lookup: CDR1 SGHRS, CDR2 YFSETQ. CDR3 length equals 14 residues. CDR3 nucleotide sequence: TGCGCCAGCAGCAGGGGACAGAACCTTTCACCCCTCCACTTT. This sequence encodes CASSRGQNLSPLHF.

This clone appeared a few times. The V gene is TRBV19, the J gene TRBJ2-7; 7 bases are a match to TRBD2. Germline assignment: CDR1 LNHDA and CDR2 SQIVND (reference sequence). After removal of 3 bases from V and 1 base from J, the junction contained 6 bases not matched to a gene. The CDR3 sequence is 15 residues long. CDR3 loop: CASSIGAGDSYEQYF. The CDR3 DNA reads as TGTGCCAGTAGTATCGGGGCGGGAGATTCCTACGAGCAGTACTTC.

The chain employs TRBV6-6 and TRBJ1-4; 8 bases align to TRBD1. The CDR3 loop spans 14 amino acids. The ends lost 2 bases at V and 8 bases at J; junction bases unmatched: 4. Looked up from germline, CDR1 is MNHNY and CDR2 is SVGAGI (reference sequence). The chain's CDR3 is CASSYDRGNEKLFF. The CDR3 DNA reads as TGTGCCAGCAGTTACGACAGGGGAAACGAAAAACTGTTTTTT.

CDR3 in amino acids: CASTQADRAGNTIYF. CDR3 sequence (DNA): TGTGCTAGCACCCAAGCGGACAGGGCTGGAAACACCATATATTTT. This chain connects TRBV12-5 to TRBJ1-3; 8 nucleotides agree with TRBD1. The V and J ends lost 9 bases and 2 bases, in that order; junction bases with no gene match: 9. The CDR3 is 15 amino acids. Germline values: CDR1 LGHNT, CDR2 FRNRAP. Based on the CDR3 plus reference TRBV12-5 and TRBJ1-3, the full variable domain is DARVTQTPRHKVTEMGQEVTMRCQPILGHNTVFWYRQTMMQGLELLAYFRNRAPLDDSGMPKDRFSAEMPDATLATLKIQPSEPRDSAVYFCASTQADRAGNTIYFGEGSWLTVV.

This chain links TRBV3-1 (or the pseudogene TRBV3-2) with TRBJ2-5, with 11 bases aligning to TRBD1. Germline assignment: CDR1 LGHDT and CDR2 YNNKEL (reference sequence). This CDR3 spans 15 amino acids. V shed 4 bases, J shed 6 bases, and the junction held 7 bases outside the gene matches. CDR3 nucleotide sequence: TGTGCCAGCAGCCTCCCAGGACAGGGGGCGCAGACCCAGTACTTC. Its protein is CASSLPGQGAQTQYF.

The rearrangement links TRBV5-4 to TRBJ2-5; tentatively, D is TRBD1 (5 bases). Per germline, CDR1 SGHNT and CDR2 YYREEE (reference sequence). Trimming cost V 4 bases and J 2 bases, with 9 bases left between them. This CDR3 spans 13 amino acids. This CDR3 reads CASSQDRQETQYF. The DNA for the CDR3 is TGTGCCAGCAGCCAAGACAGACAAGAGACCCAGTACTTC.

There are a few counts of this clone. The chain uses TRBV27 and TRBJ2-7; weak D call: TRBD1 (6 bases). The CDR3 runs to 18 residues. Trimming took off 4 bases at V and 3 bases at J, with 25 bases between the two ends. Germline-derived CDR1 and CDR2 are MNHEY and SMNVEV (reference sequence). CDR3 sequence: CASSSLKAGTQDFYEQYF. The CDR3 region has the DNA TGTGCCAGCAGTTCATTAAAAGCCGGGACACAAGATTTCTACGAGCAGTACTTC.

The V call is TRBV6-1, the J call TRBJ1-4; possibly TRBD1 for D (5 bases). This CDR3 is built from 14 residues. The germline V and J ends were trimmed by 1 base and 3 bases, with 6 bases remaining between them. Germline CDR1 is MNHNS and CDR2 is SASEGT. The CDR3, as DNA: TGTGCCAGCAGTGAAGGGGGCGCTAATGAAAAACTGTTTTTT. This translates into CASSEGGANEKLFF.

The CDR3 coding sequence is TGTGCCAGCAGCTTAGTGAGCCCCGGGGAGCTGTTTTTT. It yields the protein CASSLVSPGELFF. The J gene is TRBJ2-2, the V gene TRBV7-6; D remains unclear. Germline CDR1 and CDR2: SGHVS and FNYEAQ. Trimming took off 1 base at V and 6 bases at J, with 6 bases between the two ends. The CDR3 has 13 amino acids.

This chain uses TRBV6-2 or TRBV6-3 with TRBJ1-2, with D perhaps TRBD1 (5 bases). Trimming left V 1 base short and J 8 bases short, with 11 bases between. This CDR3 has 13 residues. Germline CDR1 MNHEY, CDR2 SVGEGT. CDR3 protein: CASSYLPTDGYTF. The CDR3 DNA reads as TGTGCCAGCAGTTACTTACCGACAGACGGCTACACCTTC.

CDR3: CASSPTSGRYNEQFF. DNA for the CDR3: TGTGCCAGTAGCCCGACTAGCGGCCGATACAATGAGCAGTTCTTC. The chain uses TRBV19 and TRBJ2-1; 9 bases agree with TRBD2. This CDR3 is 15 amino acids long. Germline loops: CDR1 LNHDA, CDR2 SQIVND (reference sequence). The junction had 7 bases not matched to a gene; V was cut back by 6 bases and J by 4 bases.

In DNA form, the CDR3 reads TGTGCCAGCAGCTTAGCGACAGGGCGAAACACCGGGGAGCTGTTTTTT. This encodes CASSLATGRNTGELFF. V gene TRBV7-6 combines with J gene TRBJ2-2; 7 positions match TRBD1. The CDR3 contains 16 residues. Germline CDR1 SGHVS, CDR2 FNYEAQ. V lost 0 bases, J lost 2 bases, and 3 bases stayed unmatched.

The chain employs TRBV19 and TRBJ1-3; D is uncertain. The CDR3 contains 14 residues. The V gene's germline CDR1 is LNHDA and CDR2 SQIVND (reference sequence). With 7 bases removed from V and 2 bases from J, the gap between germline ends came to 12 bases. CDR3 protein: CASNLGGTGNTIYF. The CDR3 DNA reads as TGTGCCAGTAACCTGGGAGGAACTGGAAACACCATATATTTT.